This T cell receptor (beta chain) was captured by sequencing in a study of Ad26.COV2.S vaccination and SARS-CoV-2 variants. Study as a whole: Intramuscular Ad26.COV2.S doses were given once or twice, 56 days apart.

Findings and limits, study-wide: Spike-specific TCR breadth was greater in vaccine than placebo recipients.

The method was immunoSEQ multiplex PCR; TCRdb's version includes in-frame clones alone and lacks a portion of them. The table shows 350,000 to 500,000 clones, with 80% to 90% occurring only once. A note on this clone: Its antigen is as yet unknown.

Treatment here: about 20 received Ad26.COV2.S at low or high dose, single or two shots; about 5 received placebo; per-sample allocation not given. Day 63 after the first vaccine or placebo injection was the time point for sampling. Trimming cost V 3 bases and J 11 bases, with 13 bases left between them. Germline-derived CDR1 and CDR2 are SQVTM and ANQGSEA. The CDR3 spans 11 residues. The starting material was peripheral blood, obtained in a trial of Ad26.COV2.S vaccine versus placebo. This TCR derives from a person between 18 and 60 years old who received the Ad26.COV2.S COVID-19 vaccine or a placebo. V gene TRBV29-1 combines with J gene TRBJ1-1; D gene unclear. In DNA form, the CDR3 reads TGCAGCGTTGATAGGTCAACCGCGGCTTTCTTT. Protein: CSVDRSTAAFF.